The rows below give T cell receptor beta chains drawn from one sample of a study of blood T cell repertoires in COVID-19. Assay: immunoSEQ multiplex PCR; the TCRdb copy retains only in-frame clones and omits some. The table shows some 190,000 clones, with under 80% occurring only once. Sequenced material: PBMCs or T cells enriched from blood (not recorded which). Every receptor here comes from a woman in her forties or fifties with acute COVID-19. CDR3s include the opening cysteine and the closing phenylalanine or tryptophan. A D gene is named only where the DNA matches it firmly. Clone size, where shown, is once, few, many, or a class for clones that have expanded.

>TRBD1|TRBV18|TRBJ1-1|.
TGTGCCAGCTCACCACCGATAGGGACAGGGACTTCGGACACTGAAGCTTTCTTT
CASSPPIGTGTSDTEAFF
>TRBD2|TRBV28|TRBJ2-4|.
TGTGCCAGCGCGGGAGGGGGGGCCAAAAACATTCAGTACTTC
CASAGGGAKNIQYF
>TRBD1|TRBV6-5|TRBJ1-1|.
TGTGCCAGCAGTCCAACGACAGGGAGCGTCACTGAAGCTTTCTTT
CASSPTTGSVTEAFF
>.|TRBV6-6|TRBJ2-5|.
TGTGCCAGCAGCAACGGTGGGGGCAACCAAGAGACCCAGTACTTC
CASSNGGGNQETQYF
>TRBD2|TRBV6-6|TRBJ2-3|.
TGTGCCAGCAGCCGATACGGGGGCGGGGGGCCCGGTGATACGCAGTATTTT
CASSRYGGGGPGDTQYF
>.|TRBV10-2|TRBJ1-3|.
TGCGCCAGCAGTGGCGGAGGAAACACCATATATTTT
CASSGGGNTIYF
>TRBD1|TRBV19|TRBJ1-4|.
TGTGCCAGTAGTGTCGACAGGGATAATGAAAAACTGTTTTTT
CASSVDRDNEKLFF
>TRBD1|TRBV10-2|TRBJ1-1|.
TGCGCCAGCAGTGAGGGGACAGCGAACACTGAAGCTTTCTTT
CASSEGTANTEAFF
>.|TRBV6-2/TRBV6-3|TRBJ1-1|.
TGTGCCAGCAGTTACTCGACAAGGGGGAACACTGAAGCTTTCTTT
CASSYSTRGNTEAFF
>TRBD1|TRBV2|TRBJ1-5|.
TGTGCCAGCAGTGGGGACAGGGGCGTTTTGGGCAATCAGCCCCAGCATTTT
CASSGDRGVLGNQPQHF
>TRBD1|TRBV28|TRBJ1-4|.
TGTGCCAGCAGTCCTTACACAGGGGGGAGCGAAAAACTGTTTTTT
CASSPYTGGSEKLFF
>TRBD2|TRBV6-2/TRBV6-3|TRBJ2-5|.
TGTGCCAGCAGTAATAGCGGGGGGGCGAGGGAGACCCAGTACTTC
CASSNSGGARETQYF
>TRBD1|TRBV5-8|TRBJ1-5|.
TGTGCCAGCAGCTTGAAAGATTGGTACAGGGGAAATCAGCCCCAGCATTTT
CASSLKDWYRGNQPQHF
>.|TRBV28|TRBJ1-1|.
TGTGCCAGCAGTTTCGTAAACACTGAAGCTTTCTTT
CASSFVNTEAFF
>TRBD1|TRBV28|TRBJ2-5|.
TGTGCCAGCAGTTTACCTGGGACAGGGGGAGAGACCCAGTACTTC
CASSLPGTGGETQYF
>TRBD2|TRBV27|TRBJ2-1|.
TGTGCCAGCAGGCGGGGGAGCTCCTACAATGAGCAGTTCTTC
CASRRGSSYNEQFF
>.|TRBV19|TRBJ1-6|.
TGTGCCAGTAGTACGCGACTGTCACCCCTCCACTTT
CASSTRLSPLHF
>TRBD2|TRBV5-4|TRBJ2-5|.
TGTGCCAGCAGCCTCGGGGGGGTGGGGACAGAGACCCAGTACTTC
CASSLGGVGTETQYF
>.|TRBV18|TRBJ1-1|once
TGTGCCAGCTCACCGGCCCAGAACACTGAAGCTTTCTTT
CASSPAQNTEAFF
>TRBD2|TRBV7-8|TRBJ2-1|.
TGTGCCAGCAGCTCCGGACTAGCCTACAATGAGCAGTTCTTC
CASSSGLAYNEQFF
>.|TRBV19|TRBJ1-5|.
TGTGCCAGTAGTAAGAGCCCTGGCAATCAGCCCCAGCATTTT
CASSKSPGNQPQHF
>.|TRBV4-1|TRBJ1-2|.
TGCGCCAGCAGCCCTTCGGGGTCCGCTAACTATGGCTACACCTTC
CASSPSGSANYGYTF
>.|TRBV14|TRBJ1-2|.
TGTGCCAGCAGCCAATTTCCAATACTCTATGGCTACACCTTC
CASSQFPILYGYTF
>.|TRBV28|TRBJ1-2|once
TGTGCCAGCAGTTTATATCAGGGTTCCCATGGCTACACCTTC
CASSLYQGSHGYTF
>.|TRBV29-1|TRBJ1-1|.
TGCAGCGTTGATAGGTCCTCACAGGGATATGAAGCTTTCTTT
CSVDRSSQGYEAFF
>.|TRBV24-1|TRBJ1-6|.
TGTGCCACCAGTGATCAGGATTCACCCCTCCACTTT
CATSDQDSPLHF
>TRBD1|TRBV7-9|TRBJ1-2|.
TGTGCCAGCAGCTTAGTCGGGACAGCTTATGGCTACACCTTC
CASSLVGTAYGYTF
>.|TRBV19|TRBJ2-1|.
TGTGCCAGTAGTATGGACTACACGACAAGGAGGACCTACAATGAGCAGTTCTTC
CASSMDYTTRRTYNEQFF
>.|TRBV27|TRBJ2-3|.
TGTGCCAGCGGCCCCTTGGCGGGAGATACGCAGTATTTT
CASGPLAGDTQYF
>TRBD1|TRBV10-3|TRBJ1-5|.
TGTGCCATCAGTGGGGGACAGGGTTATCAGCCCCAGCATTTT
CAISGGQGYQPQHF
>.|TRBV7-6|TRBJ1-2|.
TGTGCCAGCAGCCCCACTGCGGGGGGCATTTATGGCTACACCTTC
CASSPTAGGIYGYTF
>.|TRBV5-1|TRBJ2-1|many
TGCGCCAGCAGCTCCGGGACTTCGCCGAATGAGCAGTTCTTC
CASSSGTSPNEQFF
>.|TRBV6-4|TRBJ1-1|few
TGTGCCAGCAGCCGTCGGGGGGGCACTGAAGCTTTCTTT
CASSRRGGTEAFF
>.|TRBV7-9|TRBJ2-3|.
TGTGGCGGAGGGGGGGCCACAGATACGCAGTATTTT
CGGGGATDTQYF
>TRBD1|TRBV10-3|TRBJ2-6|few
TGTGCCACCCGGGACAGCTCTGGGGCCAACGTCCTGACTTTC
CATRDSSGANVLTF
>TRBD1|TRBV29-1|TRBJ1-4|.
TGCAGCGCGCGCTCAGGGGGCGGAAAACTGTTTTTT
CSARSGGGKLFF
>TRBD1|TRBV24-1|TRBJ2-1|.
TGTGCCACCAGTCCGCCGGGACAGGGAATGGATGAGCAGTTCTTC
CATSPPGQGMDEQFF
>.|TRBV7-2|TRBJ1-1|.
TGTGCCAGCAGCTTAGAATATTCGGGTTACACTGAAGCTTTCTTT
CASSLEYSGYTEAFF
>.|TRBV18|TRBJ1-1|.
TGTGCCAGCTCACCACTAGACCAGCGGAGGGCGAACACTGAAGCTTTCTTT
CASSPLDQRRANTEAFF
>TRBD2|TRBV5-4|TRBJ2-2|.
TGTGCCAGCAGTTCAGCGGGGGGGCCCCTCGGGGAGCTGTTTTTT
CASSSAGGPLGELFF
>.|TRBV15|TRBJ2-2|.
TGTGCCACCAGCAGAGACAGGGTTACCGGGGAGCTGTTTTTT
CATSRDRVTGELFF
>TRBD2|TRBV7-8|TRBJ2-1|.
TGTGCCAGCAGCAAAAAGGGACTAGCGGGGGGCTCCGGGGCCTACAATGAGCAGTTCTTC
CASSKKGLAGGSGAYNEQFF
>.|TRBV11-2|TRBJ1-6|.
TGTGCCAGCAGCTTCGATAGCTCCTATAATTCACCCCTCCACTTT
CASSFDSSYNSPLHF
>TRBD1|TRBV12-5|TRBJ1-2|.
TGTGCTAGTGGTTTGGGGACAGGGCGTACGAACTATGGCTACACCTTC
CASGLGTGRTNYGYTF
>TRBD1|TRBV11-2|TRBJ1-4|.
TGTGCCAGCAGCTCACGCCCGGGACAGGTTAATGAAAAACTGTTTTTT
CASSSRPGQVNEKLFF
>TRBD1|TRBV7-9|TRBJ1-4|.
TGTGCCAGCAGCTTAAAGGACAGGGTCGAATCTAATGAAAAACTGTTTTTT
CASSLKDRVESNEKLFF
>TRBD1|TRBV28|TRBJ1-1|.
TGTGCCAGCAGTAGCCCCCCGGGACAGGGAGGAACTGAAGCTTTCTTT
CASSSPPGQGGTEAFF
>.|TRBV7-2|TRBJ2-3|few
TGTGCCAGCAGCTTTTTACCAGTTCGGGTAGATACGCAGTATTTT
CASSFLPVRVDTQYF
>TRBD1|TRBV5-6|TRBJ1-2|.
TGTGCCAGCAGCTTGGTGGGGACAGGGGACCAGACAAGCTACACCTTC
CASSLVGTGDQTSYTF
>.|TRBV4-1|TRBJ1-1|.
TGCGCCAGCAGCCAACAGGAGAACACTGAAGCTTTCTTT
CASSQQENTEAFF
>.|TRBV18|TRBJ2-3|.
TGTGCCAGCTCACCACGGGACATACCTAGCACAGATACGCAGTATTTT
CASSPRDIPSTDTQYF